The 2 T cell receptor beta chains given below trace back to one sample, sequenced in a study of T-cell memory formation after mild COVID-19. TCRdb itself ran the 5' RACE reads through MiXCR, one entry per CDR3 protein. The table has roughly 370,000 distinct CDR3 sequences, approximately 15% seen once. The sequencing input was PBMCs or a T cell subset sorted from them (not recorded which). The receptors shown here come from a man aged 18 to 29 who had mild COVID-19 (a few samples of this study predate the infection). Cell type and time point are not known.

The chain employs TRBV5-1 and TRBJ2-3; perhaps TRBD1 as D (6 bases). The V end lost 4 bases, the J end lost 8 bases, and 23 bases lay between the germline ends. CDR3 length equals 16 residues. Germline CDR1 SGHRS, CDR2 YFSETQ. The CDR3 spells CASSREGTSNAGTQYF. CDR3 sequence (DNA): TGCGCCAGCAGCAGAGAAGGGACATCAAACGCGGGTACGCAGTATTTT.

The CDR3 DNA follows: TGTGCCAGCAGCTTGGTGGGGCTTTTACAAGAGACCCAGTACTTC. Its translation is CASSLVGLLQETQYF. V usage is TRBV5-4 and J usage is TRBJ2-5; D is possibly TRBD1 (5 bases). Trimming left V 0 bases short and J 2 bases short, with 11 bases between. Per the germline V gene, CDR1 is SGHNT and CDR2 is YYREEE (reference sequence). The CDR3 runs 15 residues.